These 17 T cell receptor beta chains came from one sample sequenced in a study of cytomegalovirus exposure and HLA in healthy donors. PCR used 60 Vbeta primers and 13 Jbeta primers. TCRdb's table, derived via immunoSEQ multiplex PCR, lists solely in-frame clones and lacks some. This sample's table has approximately 130,000 clones. Sequencing used PBMCs. These receptors were taken from a woman aged 55-69 years in good health and CMV-seronegative.

V usage is TRBV15 and J usage is TRBJ2-1, with TRBD2 matching 9 bases. J was trimmed by 10 bases and V by 0 bases; bases with no gene match: 13. Germline V gene lookup returns CDR1 LNHNV and CDR2 YYDKDF (reference sequence). The CDR3 spans 17 residues. Written as DNA, the CDR3 is TGTGCCACCAGCAGAGATTACGCGGGAGGGCCTTCTTTGGAGCAGTTCTTC. This sequence encodes CATSRDYAGGPSLEQFF.

The chain has TRBV5-1 and TRBJ1-1; D is unresolved. V lost 0 bases, J lost 1 base, and 7 bases lay in between. The CDR3 consists of 14 residues. Looked up from germline, CDR1 is SGHRS and CDR2 is YFSETQ. CDR3 amino acids: CASSLVSPNTEAFF. The CDR3 DNA is TGCGCCAGCAGCTTGGTGTCTCCGAACACTGAAGCTTTCTTT.

The chain links TRBV2 to TRBJ2-1; 7 bases are a match to TRBD2. This CDR3 region has 14 residues. V shed 6 bases and J 3 bases; nucleotides not matched to a gene: 5. Per the germline V gene, CDR1 is SNHLY and CDR2 is FYNNEI. The CDR3 DNA reads TGTGCCAGCAGCCTAGCGGACAACTACAATGAGCAGTTCTTC. The encoded protein is CASSLADNYNEQFF.

The CDR3 DNA reads TGTGCCAGCAGCTTATGGGGGGCGAACACCGGGGAGCTGTTTTTT. This encodes CASSLWGANTGELFF. This chain connects TRBV7-9 to TRBJ2-2, with TRBD2 as a possible D gene (6 bases). CDR1 is SEHNR, CDR2 FQNEAQ, per germline (reference sequence). Trimming pared 2 bases from V and 0 bases from J, leaving 7 bases between. The CDR3 totals 15 residues. The full variable domain, with the rest looked up from reference TRBV7-9 and TRBJ2-2, is DTGVSQNPRHKITKRGQNVTFRCDPISEHNRLYWYRQTLGQGPEFLTYFQNEAQLEKSRLLSDRFSAERPKGSFSTLEIQRTEQGDSAMYLCASSLWGANTGELFFGEGSRLTVL.

The gene calls are TRBV5-1 and TRBJ2-3; the match to TRBD1 covers 9 bases. CDR3 length: 14 amino acids. Germline lookup yields CDR1 SGHRS and CDR2 YFSETQ. V shed 4 bases, J shed 5 bases, and the junction held 5 bases outside the gene matches. In DNA, the CDR3 is TGCGCCAGCAGCATGGGACAGGGAGGAGATACGCAGTATTTT. Translation: CASSMGQGGDTQYF.

The V call is TRBV11-3, the J call TRBJ1-2, with TRBD1 matching over 12 bases. After removal of 6 bases from V and 3 bases from J, the junction contained 11 bases not matched to a gene. This CDR3 is 17 amino acids long. The V gene's germline CDR1 is SGHNT and CDR2 YENEEA. The CDR3 protein is CASRITGTGGKDYGYTF. DNA of the CDR3: TGTGCCAGCAGGATAACCGGGACAGGGGGCAAGGACTATGGCTACACCTTC.

This chain joins TRBV11-2 and TRBJ2-7, with a tentative D call TRBD1 (6 bases). The length of the CDR3 is 13 residues. The germline V and J ends were trimmed by 6 bases and 0 bases, with 9 bases remaining between them. Germline V gives CDR1 SGHAT, CDR2 FQNNGV. As DNA, the CDR3 is TGTGCCAGCAGGTGGGACACCTCCTACGAGCAGTACTTC. Protein: CASRWDTSYEQYF.

The chain joins TRBV5-4 to TRBJ2-3; the D gene is possibly TRBD1 (6 bases). The CDR3 extends over 17 amino acids. The V gene lost 4 bases and the J gene lost 0 bases, with 18 bases spanning the gap. Germline V gene lookup returns CDR1 SGHNT and CDR2 YYREEE (reference sequence). CDR3 loop: CASSPAPRGASTDTQYF. The CDR3 nucleotides are TGTGCCAGCAGCCCGGCCCCCAGGGGAGCTAGCACAGATACGCAGTATTTT.

The genes are TRBV10-1 and TRBJ2-3; TRBD2 agrees at 10 bases. The CDR3 runs to 16 residues. Germline V CDR1 and CDR2: WNHNN, SYGVQD (reference sequence). Trimming removed 3 bases from V and 5 bases from J; junction bases left unmatched: 8. CDR3 sequence reads: CASSELAGHLGDTQYF. In nucleotides, the CDR3 is TGCGCCAGCAGTGAACTAGCGGGACACCTGGGAGATACGCAGTATTTT.

The V gene is TRBV27, the J gene TRBJ2-7, with TRBD2 matching over 14 bases. The trim removed 1 base at V and 3 bases at J, leaving 2 bases unmatched. Germline V gene data show CDR1 as MNHEY and CDR2 as SMNVEV (reference sequence). CDR3 length: 16 amino acids. CDR3 loop: CASSLLGTSGGYEQYF. CDR3 coding DNA: TGTGCCAGCAGTTTATTAGGGACTAGCGGGGGCTACGAGCAGTACTTC.

The chain is built from TRBV27 and TRBJ1-1, with a tentative D call TRBD1 (5 bases). V lost 1 base to trimming and J lost 0 bases, with 9 bases between them. CDR3 length: 15 residues. Germline CDR1 MNHEY, CDR2 SMNVEV (reference sequence). The CDR3 sequence is CASSLYPDMNTEAFF. The DNA for the CDR3 is TGTGCCAGCAGTTTATACCCGGACATGAACACTGAAGCTTTCTTT.

Here the CDR3 reads CASSTGGTDTQYF. The CDR3 region has the DNA TGTGCCAGTAGTACAGGGGGCACAGATACGCAGTATTTT. The chain has TRBV19 and TRBJ2-3; D might be TRBD1 (6 bases). Germline V gene sequence: CDR1 LNHDA, CDR2 SQIVND (reference sequence). Trimming removed 4 bases at V and 1 base at J, with 6 bases between. The CDR3 consists of 13 residues.

The V gene is TRBV7-6, the J gene TRBJ1-3, with TRBD1 matching 8 bases. Trimming cost V 2 bases and J 0 bases; bases outside gene matches: 6. The CDR3 runs 17 residues. Germline-derived CDR1 and CDR2 are SGHVS and FNYEAQ. For the CDR3, the DNA is TGTGCCAGCAGCTTAAACCTAGGGACAGGCTCTGGAAACACCATATATTTT. Its protein product is CASSLNLGTGSGNTIYF.

The CDR3 coding sequence is TGTGCCAGCAGCAACAGGGACTATGGCTACACCTTC. Translation: CASSNRDYGYTF. V gene TRBV6-5 combines with J gene TRBJ1-2, with D perhaps TRBD1 (6 bases). This CDR3 region has 12 residues. CDR1 is MNHEY and CDR2 is SVGAGI in the germline V gene. The ends were cut back, 6 bases at V and 3 bases at J, with 8 bases in the middle.

This chain joins TRBV2 and TRBJ1-5, with 7 bases fitting TRBD1. The trim removed 8 bases at V and 6 bases at J, leaving 10 bases unmatched. The germline V gene has CDR1 SNHLY and CDR2 FYNNEI. The CDR3 is 14 amino acids. The CDR3 spells CASGKGAVLQPQHF. The DNA for the CDR3 is TGTGCCAGCGGGAAGGGGGCAGTCCTTCAGCCCCAGCATTTT.

The rearrangement uses TRBV18 and TRBJ1-5; D ambiguous. The CDR3 runs to 15 residues. Trimming removed 2 bases at V and 3 bases at J, with 11 bases between. Germline CDR1 reads KGHSH; CDR2 reads LQKENI. CDR3 residues: CASSPETSLNQPQHF. The DNA of the CDR3 is TGTGCCAGCTCACCAGAGACAAGCCTCAATCAGCCCCAGCATTTT. Based on the CDR3 plus reference TRBV18 and TRBJ1-5, the full variable domain is NAGVMQNPRHLVRRRGQEARLRCSPMKGHSHVYWYRQLPEEGLKFMVYLQKENIIDESGMPKERFSAEFPKEGPSILRIQQVVRGDSAAYFCASSPETSLNQPQHFGDGTRLSIL.

The chain is built from TRBV28 and TRBJ1-2; no firm D call. V lost 6 bases to trimming and J lost 8 bases, with 10 bases between them. This CDR3 region has 11 residues. Germline V gene lookup returns CDR1 MDHEN and CDR2 SYDVKM. The CDR3 region is CASRSEVGYTF. The CDR3 nucleotides are TGTGCCAGCAGGTCAGAGGTAGGCTACACCTTC.